These 2 T cell receptor beta chains were all obtained from the same sample, sequenced in a study of cytomegalovirus exposure and HLA in healthy donors. The PCR contained 60 Vbeta and 13 Jbeta primers. Profiled with immunoSEQ multiplex PCR; TCRdb holds only in-frame clones, not every one. The sample carries 100,000 or so clones, 80% recorded once. The sample consisted of PBMCs. The source of these receptors is a man aged 18-30 years in good health and CMV-seronegative.

The chain has TRBV4-2 and TRBJ2-7; 9 nucleotides line up with TRBD2. Looked up from germline, CDR1 is LGHNA and CDR2 is YNFKEQ. CDR3 length equals 16 residues. The V segment lost 2 bases and the J segment 6 bases; nucleotides outside the gene matches: 11. The CDR3 DNA follows: TGTGCCAGCAGCCAATCTACCGGGACTAGCAACGGCGAGCAGTACTTC. Translated, it gives CASSQSTGTSNGEQYF.

The chain recombines TRBV9 with TRBJ2-1; tentative D call: TRBD2 (6 bases). Germline lookup yields CDR1 SGDLS and CDR2 YYNGEE. V was pared by 2 bases and J by 6 bases, with 15 bases between. This CDR3 is built from 15 residues. For the CDR3, the DNA is TGTGCCAGCAGCGTTGCGGGAATTGGAGTCAATGAGCAGTTCTTC. As protein: CASSVAGIGVNEQFF.